The 6 T cell receptor beta chains presented below share a single source sample, sequenced in a study of OX40 agonist ivuxolimab in advanced cancers. This table comes from immunoSEQ multiplex PCR, and its TCRdb copy is limited to in-frame clones, with some not included. The profile shows tens of thousands of clones, about 85% of them singletons. The sample was CD4+ or CD8+ T cells sorted from blood, taken in a trial of the OX40 agonist ivuxolimab. The receptors here all came from an adult with an advanced solid tumor such as melanoma, head and neck, liver or kidney cancer.

V and J are TRBV27 and TRBJ2-3, with unresolved D. CDR3 length: 15 residues. Germline V lookup: CDR1 MNHEY, CDR2 SMNVEV (reference sequence). V was pared by 1 base and J by 2 bases, with 10 bases between. CDR3 in DNA: TGTGCCAGCAGTTTATTTGGTGTGGACACAGATACGCAGTATTTT. It is translated as CASSLFGVDTDTQYF.

Remarks on this clone: Compared with germline, one end of the junction differs, possibly owing to a read error. The rearrangement joins TRBV25-1 to TRBJ2-5; 7 bases fit TRBD1. The length of the CDR3 is 13 residues. Germline lookup yields CDR1 MGHDK and CDR2 SYGVNS. CDR3 coding DNA: TGTGCCAGCAGCACAGGGGTAGGAGAGGCCCAGTACTTC. Its protein is CASSTGVGEAQYF.

The genes are TRBV2 and TRBJ2-3; 7 nucleotides match TRBD1. There are 12 residues in the CDR3. The ends lost 9 bases at V and 6 bases at J; junction bases unmatched: 6. Germline V CDR1 and CDR2: SNHLY, FYNNEI. The CDR3 spells CASGQGVDTQYF. As DNA, the CDR3 is TGTGCCAGTGGGCAGGGGGTCGATACGCAGTATTTT.

This clone has just one count. The chain combines TRBV2 with TRBJ1-1; D is possibly TRBD1 (5 bases). Germline CDR1 SNHLY, CDR2 FYNNEI. The CDR3 extends over 14 amino acids. Trimming left V 4 bases short and J 2 bases short, with 11 bases between. CDR3 loop: CASSVLGGNTEAFF. Written as DNA, the CDR3 is TGTGCCAGCAGTGTTCTCGGGGGAAACACTGAAGCTTTCTTT.

This chain uses TRBV5-1 with TRBJ2-7, with 10 bases matching TRBD2. The CDR3 runs to 16 residues. CDR1 SGHRS and CDR2 YFSETQ come from the germline V gene. The junction had 15 bases not matched to a gene; V was cut back by 7 bases and J by 5 bases. The CDR3 spells CASSRGASGSIDEQYF. CDR3 bases: TGCGCCAGCTCCCGAGGGGCTAGCGGGAGTATCGACGAGCAGTACTTC.

This sequence joins TRBV30 and TRBJ1-4; the D is unclear. CDR3 length equals 15 residues. Per the germline V gene, CDR1 is GTSNPN and CDR2 is SVGIG (reference sequence). V lost 0 bases and J lost 5, with 13 bases in between. This CDR3 reads CAWSVGEAGNEKLFF. DNA for the CDR3: TGTGCCTGGAGTGTCGGGGAGGCGGGGAATGAAAAACTGTTTTTT.